The 27 T cell receptor beta chains below come from one sample, sequenced in a study of blood T cell repertoires in COVID-19. Here immunoSEQ multiplex PCR was the method, and the copy in TCRdb shows in-frame clones only, minus some. Of 70,000 to 100,000 clones detected, 88% appear once; the ten largest clones hold around 40%. The sequenced sample consisted of peripheral blood. Receptor source: a human donor in a cohort sampled during active COVID-19.

V and J are TRBV12-3 or TRBV12-4 and TRBJ2-1; possibly TRBD2 for D (6 bases). The V end lost 8 bases, the J end lost 0 bases, and 8 bases lay between the germline ends. The CDR3 contains 13 residues. CDR3 DNA: TGTGCCAGCGGGGGGAGCTCCTACAATGAGCAGTTCTTC. Translating it yields CASGGSSYNEQFF.

The chain recombines TRBV2 with TRBJ1-2, with D unclear. Germline values: CDR1 SNHLY, CDR2 FYNNEI. The CDR3 covers 12 residues. V was trimmed by 10 bases and J by 2 bases, leaving 11 bases between them. The CDR3 sequence: CATRAENYGYTF. In nucleotides, the CDR3 is TGTGCCACCCGAGCGGAGAACTATGGCTACACCTTC.

The chain recombines TRBV7-9 with TRBJ1-3, with a tentative D call TRBD1 (6 bases). Germline loops: CDR1 SEHNR, CDR2 FQNEAQ (reference sequence). The length of the CDR3 is 14 residues. With 7 bases removed from V and 0 bases from J, the gap between germline ends came to 10 bases. CDR3 sequence: CASTTGSSGNTIYF. The CDR3 DNA is TGTGCCAGCACCACAGGGTCCTCTGGAAACACCATATATTTT. Full variable domain (rest looked up from reference TRBV7-9 and TRBJ1-3): DTGVSQNPRHKITKRGQNVTFRCDPISEHNRLYWYRQTLGQGPEFLTYFQNEAQLEKSRLLSDRFSAERPKGSFSTLEIQRTEQGDSAMYLCASTTGSSGNTIYFGEGSWLTVV.

V and J are TRBV6-1 and TRBJ1-6; no clear D. CDR1 and CDR2 (germline): MNHNS, SASEGT. The V gene lost 0 bases and the J gene lost 10 bases, with 7 bases spanning the gap. This CDR3 has 13 amino acids. For the CDR3, the DNA is TGTGCCAGCAGTGAAGCCGTCCTGTCACCCCTCCACTTT. The encoded protein is CASSEAVLSPLHF.

This chain uses TRBV6-5 with TRBJ1-2, with D maybe TRBD1 (5 bases). Trimming removed 6 bases at V and 1 base at J, with 9 bases between. The CDR3 has 13 residues. In germline, CDR1 is MNHEY, CDR2 SVGAGI. The CDR3 spells CASSPDSNYGYTF. CDR3 DNA sequence: TGTGCCAGCAGCCCAGACAGTAACTATGGCTACACCTTC.

This rearrangement joins TRBV6-6 to TRBJ2-1, with TRBD2 as a possible D gene (6 bases). Germline values: CDR1 MNHNY, CDR2 SVGAGI (reference sequence). CDR3 length: 15 amino acids. V dropped 6 bases and J dropped 6 bases, with 18 bases sitting between them. CDR3 residues: CASRPTSSGGNEQFF. CDR3 nucleotides: TGTGCCAGCAGACCCACTAGCTCTGGGGGCAATGAGCAGTTCTTC.

This clone was seen a single time. V is TRBV29-1 and J is TRBJ2-1, with D tentatively TRBD1 (6 bases). Germline CDR1 SQVTM, CDR2 ANQGSEA. CDR3 length: 13 residues. V was pared by 7 bases and J by 5 bases, with 15 bases between. In nucleotides, the CDR3 is TGCAGCGGTATAGGACAGATAGACAATGAGCAGTTCTTC. This translates into CSGIGQIDNEQFF.

This clone was seen just once. The CDR3: CASSELLGGGELFF. For the CDR3, the DNA is TGTGCCAGCAGTGAATTGCTGGGGGGCGGGGAGCTGTTTTTT. V is TRBV25-1 and J is TRBJ2-2, with a tentative D call TRBD2 (6 bases). Germline-derived CDR1 and CDR2 are MGHDK and SYGVNS. The ends were cut back, 1 base at V and 7 bases at J, with 10 bases in the middle. The CDR3 runs 14 residues.

CDR3 sequence (DNA): TGCGCCAGCAGCTTGAGAGCAGGGGGGACTGAAGCTTTCTTT. It specifies CASSLRAGGTEAFF. This chain uses TRBV5-1 with TRBJ1-1; 7 nucleotides match TRBD1. With V trimmed by 1 base and J by 5 bases, 5 bases remained unmatched. The CDR3 contains 14 residues. Germline V gene lookup returns CDR1 SGHRS and CDR2 YFSETQ.

The chain couples TRBV18 to TRBJ1-1; tentative D call: TRBD1 (6 bases). The CDR3 contains 13 residues. V lost 4 bases to trimming and J lost 2 bases, with 8 bases between them. Germline V gives CDR1 KGHSH, CDR2 LQKENI. The DNA for the CDR3 is TGTGCCAGCTCACTGGACAGAAACACTGAAGCTTTCTTT. Translating gives CASSLDRNTEAFF.

The V gene is TRBV7-2, the J gene TRBJ2-7; 16 nucleotides line up with TRBD2. The CDR3 is 18 residues long. The germline V gene encodes CDR1 SGHTA and CDR2 FQGNSA. The junction had 13 bases not matched to a gene; V was cut back by 5 bases and J by 6 bases. The CDR3, as DNA: TGTGCCAGCAGCCCGGGACTAGCGGGAGGGCATTTACTATCCGAGCAGTACTTC. Translation gives CASSPGLAGGHLLSEQYF. Combining the CDR3 with reference TRBV7-2 and TRBJ2-7 gives the whole variable domain GAGVSQSPSNKVTEKGKDVELRCDPISGHTALYWYRQSLGQGLEFLIYFQGNSAPDKSGLPSDRFSAERTGGSVSTLTIQRTQQEDSAVYLCASSPGLAGGHLLSEQYFGPGTRLTVT.

This chain joins TRBV21-1 and TRBJ1-5; the DNA was not compared with TRBD1, the D call given in the table. TRBV21-1 is labeled a pseudogene. The length of the CDR3 is 15 residues. CDR3 region: CASTPGAYSNQPQHF. The CDR3 DNA follows: TGTGCCAGCACCCCTGGGGCATATAGCAATCAGCCCCAGCATTTT.

The chain combines TRBV3-1 (or the pseudogene TRBV3-2) with TRBJ2-7, with 8 positions matching TRBD2. Germline CDR1 LGHDT, CDR2 YNNKEL (reference sequence). After removal of 1 base from V and 4 bases from J, the junction contained 9 bases not matched to a gene. The CDR3 consists of 16 residues. CDR3 region: CASSQGSGGLAYEQYF. The CDR3 region has the DNA TGTGCCAGCAGCCAAGGTTCGGGGGGGCTAGCATACGAGCAGTACTTC.

The chain's CDR3 is CASSHWDSPPGGYTF. The CDR3 bases are TGTGCCAGCAGCCATTGGGACAGTCCTCCTGGGGGCTACACCTTC. J is TRBJ1-2 and V is TRBV3-1 (or the pseudogene TRBV3-2), with 7 bases fitting TRBD1. This CDR3 spans 15 amino acids. J gave up 8 bases and V 3 bases, and 12 bases lay outside the gene matches. Germline V gene sequence: CDR1 LGHDT, CDR2 YNNKEL (reference sequence).

The rearrangement uses TRBV29-1 and TRBJ2-7; a weak D match, TRBD2 (6 bases). This CDR3 region has 16 residues. Deletions cut 2 bases from V and 4 bases from J, with 21 bases between. Germline V gene sequence: CDR1 SQVTM, CDR2 ANQGSEA. The CDR3 loop reads CSVEPLLRGLRYEQYF. CDR3 nucleotide sequence: TGCAGCGTTGAACCTCTTTTGCGGGGCCTAAGATACGAGCAGTACTTC.

V and J are TRBV6-5 and TRBJ1-5, with a weak D call TRBD1 (5 bases). Germline V lookup: CDR1 MNHEY, CDR2 SVGAGI. With 7 bases removed from V and 3 bases from J, the gap between germline ends came to 16 bases. CDR3 length equals 15 residues. The CDR3 region is CASMPNSGNNQPQHF. The CDR3 DNA sequence: TGTGCCAGCATGCCGAACTCAGGGAACAATCAGCCCCAGCATTTT.

V is TRBV19 and J is TRBJ2-5, with D tentatively TRBD2 (6 bases). Germline V CDR1 and CDR2: LNHDA, SQIVND (reference sequence). The CDR3 length is 14 residues. V shed 6 bases and J shed 9 bases, with 20 bases lying between them. DNA of the CDR3: TGTGCCAGTAGCACCGGGACTTCAAGGGAGGCCCAGTACTTC. Encoded protein: CASSTGTSREAQYF.

The V call is TRBV29-1, the J call TRBJ2-7; 9 bases map to TRBD2. The CDR3 totals 13 residues. Trimming took 5 bases from V and 6 from J; bases not matched to a gene: 8. CDR1 SQVTM and CDR2 ANQGSEA come from the germline V gene. In DNA form, the CDR3 reads TGCAGCGTTAAAGTAGCGGGAGTGTCCGAGCAGTACTTC. Encoded protein: CSVKVAGVSEQYF.

As to this clone: Compared with germline, one end of the junction differs, possibly owing to a read error. This sequence joins TRBV7-7 and TRBJ2-2; 8 bases align to TRBD2. The CDR3 is 15 residues long. Germline V lookup: CDR1 SSHAT, CDR2 FNYEAQ (reference sequence). CDR3 amino acids: CASSLLAANTGELFF. The CDR3 DNA follows: TGTGCTAGCAGCTTACTAGCGGCGAACACCGGGGAGCTGTTTTTT.

This sequence joins TRBV6-5 and TRBJ2-1; D not certain. CDR3 size: 15 residues. The germline V and J ends were trimmed by 0 bases and 5 bases, with 11 bases remaining between them. From germline, CDR1 is MNHEY and CDR2 SVGAGI. In DNA, the CDR3 is TGTGCCAGCAGTTACTCTGGGCTGTGGGACAATGAGCAGTTCTTC. As protein: CASSYSGLWDNEQFF.

The chain combines TRBV7-9 with TRBJ2-1; the match to TRBD2 covers 10 bases. Per germline, CDR1 SEHNR and CDR2 FQNEAQ (reference sequence). The CDR3 has 16 amino acids. V dropped 3 bases and J dropped 0; count of bases not matched to a gene: 2. The CDR3 protein is CASSFSGRSSYNEQFF. In nucleotides, the CDR3 is TGTGCCAGCAGCTTTAGCGGGAGGTCCTCCTACAATGAGCAGTTCTTC.

This clone appeared once. The rearrangement links TRBV9 to TRBJ2-1; TRBD1 aligns across 9 bases. CDR1 is SGDLS and CDR2 is YYNGEE in the germline V gene. The CDR3 runs 16 residues. V shed 3 bases and J 2 bases; nucleotides not matched to a gene: 6. CDR3 bases: TGTGCCAGCAGCGGTTTAGGGACAGGGACCTACAATGAGCAGTTCTTC. Its protein product is CASSGLGTGTYNEQFF.

The V call is TRBV4-1, the J call TRBJ1-2, with 7 bases lining up with TRBD1. The V segment lost 0 bases and the J segment 7 bases; nucleotides outside the gene matches: 8. CDR1 MGHRA and CDR2 YSYEKL come from the germline V gene. The CDR3 length is 15 residues. The CDR3 loop reads CASSQDRGAIGGYTF. CDR3 coding DNA: TGCGCCAGCAGCCAAGACAGGGGGGCTATCGGTGGCTACACCTTC.

The gene calls are TRBV2 and TRBJ2-5; 10 bases match TRBD2. This CDR3 has 16 amino acids. CDR1 is SNHLY and CDR2 is FYNNEI in the germline V gene. V dropped 5 bases and J dropped 5; count of bases not matched to a gene: 11. CDR3 amino acids: CASSFRTAGGHETQYF. The CDR3 DNA reads TGTGCCAGCAGTTTCCGGACAGCGGGGGGGCACGAGACCCAGTACTTC.

This chain joins TRBV4-2 and TRBJ2-7, with 10 positions matching TRBD2. Germline-derived CDR1 and CDR2 are LGHNA and YNFKEQ. V was pared by 5 bases and J by 2 bases, with 3 bases of the junction left unmatched. This CDR3 comprises 14 residues. The CDR3 reads CASSLLAGTYEQYF. Written as DNA, the CDR3 is TGTGCCAGCAGCTTACTAGCGGGAACCTACGAGCAGTACTTC.

This chain joins TRBV4-1 and TRBJ2-2; D is uncertain. Trimming removed 1 base from V and 6 bases from J, with 6 bases in between. CDR1 is MGHRA, CDR2 YSYEKL, per germline. The CDR3 spans 13 residues. The CDR3 spells CASSQGLAGELFF. The CDR3 DNA sequence: TGCGCCAGCAGCCAAGGTCTTGCCGGGGAGCTGTTTTTT.

CDR3 protein: CASSFRLARNTGELFF. The CDR3 DNA sequence: TGTGCCAGTAGTTTCCGACTAGCGAGGAACACCGGGGAGCTGTTTTTT. The chain combines TRBV19 with TRBJ2-2, with TRBD2 identical over 8 bases. Germline CDR1 LNHDA, CDR2 SQIVND (reference sequence). J was trimmed by 1 base and V by 5 bases; bases with no gene match: 6. CDR3 size: 16 residues.